This TCR beta chain stems from a study of T-cell memory formation after mild COVID-19. A single record per CDR3 protein comes from TCRdb applying MiXCR to the 5' RACE reads. The sample shows approximately 300,000 distinct CDR3 sequences, around 15% of them seen only once. This clonotype was observed a few times. CDR3 size: 12 residues. V was cut by 5 bases and J by 8 bases, with 10 bases left in between. This chain uses TRBV12-3 or TRBV12-4 with TRBJ2-1; weak D call: TRBD1 (5 bases). The sequence came from a man between 18 and 35 years old who had mild COVID-19 (a few samples of this study predate the infection). Cell type and time point are not known. Material for sequencing was PBMCs or a T cell subset sorted from them (not recorded which). The chain's CDR3 is CASSTQGYEQFF. The DNA of the CDR3 is TGTGCCAGCAGTACCCAGGGCTATGAGCAGTTCTTC.